The 19 T cell receptor beta chains reported below all come from one sample, sequenced in a study of a mutant IDH1 vaccine in newly diagnosed glioma. Sample time point: week 23, last vaccination. The vaccine gave 300 ug of a 20-mer mutant IDH1 peptide subcutaneously per dose. Produced via immunoSEQ multiplex PCR; TCRdb's table is partial and in-frame only. The sample includes tens of thousands of clones, more than 70% of them seen just once. These receptors are not linked to any known antigen. The source material was PBMCs, sampled from a glioma patient whose treatment included an IDH1 peptide vaccine. All receptors derive from a woman aged 45-59 years with glioma.

This chain connects TRBV21-1 to TRBJ2-3; the table's D gene call, TRBD1, was not cross checked with the DNA. TRBV21-1 represents a pseudogene. The CDR3 spans 13 residues. Written as DNA, the CDR3 is TGTGCCAGCAGCAAGGACAGGGGTGGTACGCAGTATTTT. This encodes CASSKDRGGTQYF.

The chain has TRBV25-1 and TRBJ1-2; 8 positions agree with TRBD1. V lost 3 bases, J lost 8 bases, and 5 bases stayed unmatched. The germline V gene has CDR1 MGHDK and CDR2 SYGVNS. The CDR3 spans 13 residues. In DNA form, the CDR3 reads TGTGCCAGCAGTGAGGCAGGGGGCCGAGGCTACACCTTC. It translates to CASSEAGGRGYTF.

The chain recombines TRBV28 with TRBJ1-1; D might be TRBD1 (5 bases). Germline V gene sequence: CDR1 MDHEN, CDR2 SYDVKM. The length of the CDR3 is 13 residues. The V and J ends lost 6 bases and 5 bases respectively, with 13 bases between them. CDR3 coding DNA: TGTGCCAGCAGCCCCGGGGACCCTACTGAAGCTTTCTTT. This codes for CASSPGDPTEAFF.

The chain is built from TRBV28 and TRBJ2-7, with 7 bases fitting TRBD1. This CDR3 contains 13 residues. With 8 bases clipped from V and 4 bases from J, the junction kept 8 bases outside the gene matches. Germline assignment: CDR1 MDHEN and CDR2 SYDVKM. The CDR3 nucleotides read TGTGCCAGCTCCATGACAGGGTCATACGAGCAGTACTTC. Amino acid sequence: CASSMTGSYEQYF.

The chain employs TRBV7-8 and TRBJ2-2, with D unresolved. The CDR3 consists of 15 residues. Germline V gene data show CDR1 as SGHVS and CDR2 as FQNEAQ. V lost 5 bases, J lost 5 bases, and 15 bases lay in between. CDR3 nucleotides: TGTGCCAGCAGCCCTTCCCGGGTGGGGACCGGGGAGCTGTTTTTT. It translates to CASSPSRVGTGELFF.

This chain uses TRBV7-3 with TRBJ2-1, with D perhaps matching TRBD2 (5 bases). Germline V CDR1 and CDR2: SGHTA, FQGTGA. V was shortened by 4 bases and J by 8 bases, with 12 bases between the two germline ends. The CDR3 contains 13 residues. The CDR3 DNA follows: TGTGCCAGCAGCTCGCCTAGCTCCCATGAGCAGTTCTTC. Its translation is CASSSPSSHEQFF.

CDR3 sequence reads: CASSSISGRGNTGELFF. The CDR3 DNA sequence: TGTGCCAGCAGTTCAATTAGCGGGAGGGGAAACACCGGGGAGCTGTTTTTT. The chain carries TRBV27 and TRBJ2-2, with TRBD2 matching 11 bases. Losses at the gene ends were 4 bases for V and 2 bases for J; bases not matched to a gene: 6. The CDR3 is 17 amino acids. Germline CDR1 reads MNHEY; CDR2 reads SMNVEV (reference sequence).

The chain is built from TRBV30 and TRBJ1-2; TRBD1 might be the D (5 bases). The germline V and J ends were trimmed by 5 bases and 8 bases, with 18 bases remaining between them. Per germline, CDR1 GTSNPN and CDR2 SVGIG (reference sequence). The CDR3 has 13 amino acids. The CDR3 DNA follows: TGTGCCTGGTACCTCGGGAGAGGGACCGGCTACACCTTC. It translates to CAWYLGRGTGYTF.

The J gene is TRBJ2-1, the V gene TRBV9, with 12 nucleotides matching TRBD2. This CDR3 comprises 17 residues. J was trimmed by 8 bases and V by 3 bases; bases with no gene match: 12. The germline V gene encodes CDR1 SGDLS and CDR2 YYNGEE. CDR3 coding DNA: TGTGCCAGCAGCGCAAGGACTAGCGGGGCCGGACTGGATGAGCAGTTCTTC. This codes for CASSARTSGAGLDEQFF.

This chain connects TRBV29-1 to TRBJ2-1; D may be TRBD2 (5 bases). Looked up from germline, CDR1 is SQVTM and CDR2 is ANQGSEA. The ends were cut back, 6 bases at V and 5 bases at J, with 14 bases in the middle. The CDR3 runs 13 residues. The CDR3 spells CSVLARSHNEQFF. The CDR3 region has the DNA TGCAGCGTCCTAGCAAGGTCCCACAATGAGCAGTTCTTC.

V gene TRBV14 combines with J gene TRBJ1-6; the D gene is possibly TRBD1 (5 bases). Per germline, CDR1 SGHDN and CDR2 FVKESK. This CDR3 has 14 residues. V lost 3 bases, J lost 4 bases, and 7 bases lay in between. Here the CDR3 reads CASSQGTYNSPLHF. CDR3 sequence (DNA): TGTGCCAGCAGCCAGGGGACTTATAATTCACCCCTCCACTTT.

The chain recombines TRBV7-3 with TRBJ1-2, with TRBD1 as a possible D gene (5 bases). Germline assignment: CDR1 SGHTA and CDR2 FQGTGA. Trimming cost V 3 bases and J 2 bases, with 10 bases left between them. The CDR3 consists of 14 residues. The CDR3 DNA sequence: TGTGCCAGCAGCTTCCAGGGAAAAAACTATGGCTACACCTTC. Protein: CASSFQGKNYGYTF.

This chain joins TRBV10-3 and TRBJ1-1; 7 bases are shared with TRBD1. The ends lost 10 bases at V and 0 bases at J; junction bases unmatched: 8. This CDR3 region has 14 residues. Germline CDR1 and CDR2: ENHRY and SYGVKD. CDR3 bases: TGTGCCACACAGAAGGGGACAGTGAACACTGAAGCTTTCTTT. This sequence encodes CATQKGTVNTEAFF.

This chain uses TRBV6-5 with TRBJ1-1; tentatively, D is TRBD1 (5 bases). V was pared by 9 bases and J by 1 base, with 9 bases between. The CDR3 sequence is 12 residues long. In germline, CDR1 is MNHEY, CDR2 SVGAGI. CDR3 loop: CARDTKNTEAFF. The CDR3 DNA is TGTGCCAGGGACACAAAGAACACTGAAGCTTTCTTT.

This clone has a single count. The chain joins TRBV6-1 to TRBJ2-7; D is undetermined. Per the germline V gene, CDR1 is MNHNS and CDR2 is SASEGT. Trimming cost V 8 bases and J 3 bases, with 17 bases left between them. CDR3 size: 14 residues. Here the CDR3 DNA reads TGTGCCAGCCCGTTGGACGGCAAGAACTACGAGCAGTACTTC. This encodes CASPLDGKNYEQYF.

V usage is TRBV6-5 and J usage is TRBJ2-7; tentative D call: TRBD1 (6 bases). Trimming pared 0 bases from V and 5 bases from J, leaving 17 bases between. The CDR3 consists of 16 residues. The germline gives CDR1 MNHEY, CDR2 SVGAGI. This CDR3 is CASSYSISARGNEQYF. The CDR3 bases are TGTGCCAGCAGTTACTCGATTTCGGCCAGGGGCAACGAGCAGTACTTC.

DNA of the CDR3: TGCGCCAGCCGGAGGACGGGCTCCTACGAGCAGTACTTC. As protein: CASRRTGSYEQYF. This rearrangement joins TRBV5-1 to TRBJ2-7; D perhaps matches TRBD2 (5 bases). Germline CDR1 reads SGHRS; CDR2 reads YFSETQ. V was trimmed by 7 bases and J by 0 bases, leaving 11 bases between them. This CDR3 contains 13 residues.

This chain uses TRBV5-1 with TRBJ2-7, with D perhaps being TRBD1 or TRBD2 (5 bases each). Per germline, CDR1 SGHRS and CDR2 YFSETQ. Trimming left V 5 bases short and J 0 bases short, with 12 bases between. The CDR3 has 14 amino acids. The CDR3 DNA sequence: TGCGCCAGCAGTCGGGACCTGAGCTCCTACGAGCAGTACTTC. Protein: CASSRDLSSYEQYF.

J is TRBJ2-3 and V is TRBV7-9; 9 bases agree with TRBD2. Germline values: CDR1 SEHNR, CDR2 FQNEAQ (reference sequence). The CDR3 extends over 15 amino acids. V shed 5 bases, J shed 0 bases, and the junction held 3 bases outside the gene matches. CDR3 sequence reads: CASSPSGISTDTQYF. In DNA, the CDR3 is TGTGCCAGCAGCCCTAGCGGGATAAGCACAGATACGCAGTATTTT.